Listed below are T cell receptor beta chains from one sample, sequenced in a study of blood T cell repertoires in COVID-19. Repertoires were generated with immunoSEQ multiplex PCR, while TCRdb's copy carries only in-frame clones and drops some. Among just over 300,000 clones listed, about nine tenths were seen once. Sequencing used PBMCs or T cells enriched from blood (not recorded which). Receptors originate from a man aged 30-40 years who had recovered from COVID-19. Each CDR3 is given with its conserved first and last residue. D genes are given only for firm matches. Part of the rows lack a size; the others show once, few, many or a class for expanded clones.

j_gene: TRBJ1-5; abundance: NA; d_gene: TRBD1; len: 14; v_gene: TRBV28; CDR3nt: TGTGCCAGCAGTCCCTGGACAGGGGGTAGGCCCCAGCATTTT; CDR3aa: CASSPWTGGRPQHF
j_gene: TRBJ2-7; abundance: NA; d_gene: TRBD1; len: 16; v_gene: TRBV19; CDR3nt: TGTGCCAGTAGTATTACAGGGGGCGGGTCCCCCTACGAGCAGTACTTC; CDR3aa: CASSITGGGSPYEQYF
j_gene: TRBJ2-2; abundance: NA; d_gene: NA; len: 14; v_gene: TRBV25-1; CDR3nt: TGTGCCAGCCAGGACTCCGTGAACACCGGGGAGCTGTTTTTT; CDR3aa: CASQDSVNTGELFF
j_gene: TRBJ1-5; abundance: NA; d_gene: NA; len: 14; v_gene: TRBV28; CDR3nt: TGTGCCAGCAGCCAGACGGACAACGGTCAGCCCCAGCATTTT; CDR3aa: CASSQTDNGQPQHF
j_gene: TRBJ1-6; abundance: NA; d_gene: NA; len: 15; v_gene: TRBV30; CDR3nt: TGTGCCTGGAGTGTATCGGAGGGGGGGGGTTCACCCCTCCACTTT; CDR3aa: CAWSVSEGGGSPLHF
j_gene: TRBJ2-7; abundance: NA; d_gene: NA; len: 17; v_gene: TRBV10-3; CDR3nt: TGTGCCATCAGTGCTGTTGGAGGGAACCAAGTACCCTACGAGCAGTACTTC; CDR3aa: CAISAVGGNQVPYEQYF
j_gene: TRBJ2-3; abundance: few; d_gene: NA; len: 13; v_gene: TRBV6-5; CDR3nt: TGTGCCAGCAGGGGACTGGGGGCAGATACGCAGTATTTT; CDR3aa: CASRGLGADTQYF
j_gene: TRBJ2-7; abundance: NA; d_gene: NA; len: 15; v_gene: TRBV5-1; CDR3nt: TGCGCCAGCAGCCTCTCGTCCGGGGTATCCTACGAGCAGTACTTC; CDR3aa: CASSLSSGVSYEQYF
j_gene: TRBJ1-2; abundance: NA; d_gene: NA; len: 13; v_gene: TRBV28; CDR3nt: TGTGCCAGCAGTTTGGTCAGGGGCGATGGCTACACCTTC; CDR3aa: CASSLVRGDGYTF
j_gene: TRBJ2-7; abundance: NA; d_gene: TRBD1; len: 13; v_gene: TRBV29-1; CDR3nt: TGCAGCGTTTCCCCGGGACAGGGAGTCGAGCAGTACTTC; CDR3aa: CSVSPGQGVEQYF
j_gene: TRBJ2-6; abundance: NA; d_gene: NA; len: 18; v_gene: TRBV5-1; CDR3nt: TGCGCCAGCAGCTTGGGAGTGGGATGGGGCTATGGGGCCAACGTCCTGACTTTC; CDR3aa: CASSLGVGWGYGANVLTF
j_gene: TRBJ2-3; abundance: NA; d_gene: TRBD1; len: 13; v_gene: TRBV29-1; CDR3nt: TGCAGCGCCATGGACAGGGGGCGAGATACGCAGTATTTT; CDR3aa: CSAMDRGRDTQYF
j_gene: TRBJ1-5; abundance: few; d_gene: TRBD1; len: 13; v_gene: TRBV7-9; CDR3nt: TGTGCCAGCAGTGGACAGGGTGAACAGCCCCAGCATTTT; CDR3aa: CASSGQGEQPQHF
j_gene: TRBJ2-3; abundance: NA; d_gene: NA; len: 15; v_gene: TRBV4-1; CDR3nt: TGCGCCAGCAGCCAAGTTGTTAGCGCCACAGATACGCAGTATTTT; CDR3aa: CASSQVVSATDTQYF
j_gene: TRBJ2-3; abundance: NA; d_gene: TRBD1; len: 18; v_gene: TRBV7-9; CDR3nt: TGTGCCAGCAGCGGCTACAGGGGGCGGGAAGCGGGGACAGATACGCAGTATTTT; CDR3aa: CASSGYRGREAGTDTQYF
j_gene: TRBJ1-6; abundance: NA; d_gene: TRBD1; len: 14; v_gene: TRBV27; CDR3nt: TGTGCCAGCAGCCTGGGACAGGGGGATTCACCCCTCCACTTT; CDR3aa: CASSLGQGDSPLHF
j_gene: TRBJ2-1; abundance: NA; d_gene: TRBD1; len: 17; v_gene: TRBV2; CDR3nt: TGTGCCAGCAGTGAAGCTACTACAGGGGTAGGGAACAATGAGCAGTTCTTC; CDR3aa: CASSEATTGVGNNEQFF
j_gene: TRBJ2-7; abundance: NA; d_gene: NA; len: 13; v_gene: TRBV25-1; CDR3nt: TGTGCCAGCAGTGTTAGACAGCGAATTGGGCAGTACTTC; CDR3aa: CASSVRQRIGQYF
j_gene: TRBJ2-3; abundance: NA; d_gene: TRBD1; len: 18; v_gene: TRBV18; CDR3nt: TGTGCCAGCTCCCGCACCAGTCGAGCGGGACAGGGGGCAGATACGCAGTATTTT; CDR3aa: CASSRTSRAGQGADTQYF
j_gene: TRBJ1-2; abundance: once; d_gene: NA; len: 18; v_gene: TRBV24-1; CDR3nt: TGTGCCACCAGTGATTTGGGCAGGCGCGCCTTAATAGACTATGGCTACACCTTC; CDR3aa: CATSDLGRRALIDYGYTF
j_gene: TRBJ2-5; abundance: once; d_gene: NA; len: 14; v_gene: TRBV7-2; CDR3nt: TGTGCCAGCAGCTCAACAGGGAGGGCAGAGACCCAGTACTTC; CDR3aa: CASSSTGRAETQYF
j_gene: TRBJ1-2; abundance: few; d_gene: NA; len: 13; v_gene: TRBV5-1; CDR3nt: TGCGCCAGCAGCTTATCACAGAACTATGGCTACACCTTC; CDR3aa: CASSLSQNYGYTF
j_gene: TRBJ2-1; abundance: NA; d_gene: TRBD2; len: 14; v_gene: TRBV10-1; CDR3nt: TGCGCCAGCAGAGGAGCGGGGGGTCGTAATGAGCAGTTCTTC; CDR3aa: CASRGAGGRNEQFF
j_gene: TRBJ1-1; abundance: once; d_gene: NA; len: 15; v_gene: TRBV7-8; CDR3nt: TGTGCCAGCAGCTCGAACAGGGTGAGGGATTCTGAAGCTTTCTTT; CDR3aa: CASSSNRVRDSEAFF
j_gene: TRBJ1-1; abundance: NA; d_gene: TRBD1; len: 14; v_gene: TRBV10-1; CDR3nt: TGCGCCAGCAGCCAACCCGGGACAGTGAATGAAGCTTTCTTT; CDR3aa: CASSQPGTVNEAFF
j_gene: TRBJ2-1; abundance: NA; d_gene: NA; len: 14; v_gene: TRBV15; CDR3nt: TGTGCCACCAGCAGAGATCACGGGGGTGGCGAGCAGTTCTTC; CDR3aa: CATSRDHGGGEQFF
j_gene: TRBJ2-3; abundance: once; d_gene: NA; len: 12; v_gene: TRBV11-2; CDR3nt: TGTGCCAGCAGCCGCCAGTCAGATACGCAGTATTTT; CDR3aa: CASSRQSDTQYF
j_gene: TRBJ1-2; abundance: NA; d_gene: TRBD1; len: 14; v_gene: TRBV6-2/TRBV6-3; CDR3nt: TGTGCCAGCAGTCGGACAGGGGGCGACTATGGCTACACCTTC; CDR3aa: CASSRTGGDYGYTF
j_gene: TRBJ1-6; abundance: few; d_gene: TRBD1; len: 16; v_gene: TRBV7-9; CDR3nt: TGTGCCAGCAGCTTGGGACAGGGTTTTTATAATTCACCCCTCCACTTT; CDR3aa: CASSLGQGFYNSPLHF
j_gene: TRBJ2-1; abundance: NA; d_gene: NA; len: 13; v_gene: TRBV29-1; CDR3nt: TGCAGCGCTTCGCTTAGCGGAGTCAATGAGCAGTTCTTC; CDR3aa: CSASLSGVNEQFF
j_gene: TRBJ2-3; abundance: NA; d_gene: TRBD2; len: 16; v_gene: TRBV5-6; CDR3nt: TGTGCCAGCAGCGGGGATTTAGCGGGGGGAACGGATACGCAGTATTTT; CDR3aa: CASSGDLAGGTDTQYF
j_gene: TRBJ1-3; abundance: NA; d_gene: TRBD1; len: 18; v_gene: TRBV5-4; CDR3nt: TGTGCCAGCAGCTTGACAGGGGACGACTCGGCGTCTGGAAACACCATATATTTT; CDR3aa: CASSLTGDDSASGNTIYF
j_gene: TRBJ1-2; abundance: NA; d_gene: NA; len: 13; v_gene: TRBV24-1; CDR3nt: TGTGCCACCAGTGATTTGACCAGCTATGGCTACACCTTC; CDR3aa: CATSDLTSYGYTF
j_gene: TRBJ1-4; abundance: NA; d_gene: NA; len: 14; v_gene: TRBV5-1; CDR3nt: TGCGCCAGCAGCTTGGGGAGGGTAGACGAAAAACTGTTTTTT; CDR3aa: CASSLGRVDEKLFF
j_gene: TRBJ2-7; abundance: once; d_gene: TRBD2; len: 14; v_gene: TRBV24-1; CDR3nt: TGTGCCACCAGTGACGTGCGGGAGGGGTACGAGCAGTACTTC; CDR3aa: CATSDVREGYEQYF
j_gene: TRBJ2-1; abundance: few; d_gene: NA; len: 13; v_gene: TRBV11-2; CDR3nt: TGTGCCAGCAGCTTTGCCGGGATCAATGAGCAGTTCTTC; CDR3aa: CASSFAGINEQFF
j_gene: TRBJ2-2; abundance: NA; d_gene: NA; len: 16; v_gene: TRBV5-1; CDR3nt: TGCGCCAGCAGCTTGGTGGAGGTTATGAACACCGGGGAGCTGTTTTTT; CDR3aa: CASSLVEVMNTGELFF
j_gene: TRBJ2-3; abundance: once; d_gene: NA; len: 11; v_gene: TRBV20-1; CDR3nt: TGCAGTGCTAGTCTACCAGATACGCAGTATTTT; CDR3aa: CSASLPDTQYF
j_gene: TRBJ1-3; abundance: NA; d_gene: NA; len: 17; v_gene: TRBV20-1; CDR3nt: TGCAGTGCTAGTCCCACCCGGGCCAGGGCCTCTGGAAACACCATATATTTT; CDR3aa: CSASPTRARASGNTIYF
j_gene: TRBJ2-7; abundance: NA; d_gene: NA; len: 15; v_gene: TRBV5-1; CDR3nt: TGCGCCAGCAGCTTGGACAGGCCCAGCTCCTACGAGCAGTACTTC; CDR3aa: CASSLDRPSSYEQYF
j_gene: TRBJ1-1; abundance: NA; d_gene: NA; len: 13; v_gene: TRBV29-1; CDR3nt: TGCAGCGTTGAAGATTTAGGAGGCACTGAAGCTTTCTTT; CDR3aa: CSVEDLGGTEAFF
j_gene: TRBJ2-5; abundance: NA; d_gene: TRBD2; len: 14; v_gene: TRBV13; CDR3nt: TGTGCCAGCAGCTCCCGGACTAGCGGAGAGACCCAGTACTTC; CDR3aa: CASSSRTSGETQYF
j_gene: TRBJ2-5; abundance: NA; d_gene: NA; len: 14; v_gene: TRBV24-1; CDR3nt: TGTGCCACCAGTCGGACAGCAAGGGGGGGGACCCAGTACTTC; CDR3aa: CATSRTARGGTQYF
j_gene: TRBJ2-7; abundance: NA; d_gene: TRBD2; len: 14; v_gene: TRBV5-1; CDR3nt: TGCGCCAGCAGGGCCATAGCGGGACCCTACGAGCAGTACTTC; CDR3aa: CASRAIAGPYEQYF
j_gene: TRBJ1-5; abundance: NA; d_gene: NA; len: 14; v_gene: TRBV11-3; CDR3nt: TGTGCCAGCAGCTTAAATTCGGCGGCGAAGCCCCAGCATTTT; CDR3aa: CASSLNSAAKPQHF
j_gene: TRBJ2-7; abundance: NA; d_gene: NA; len: 15; v_gene: TRBV27; CDR3nt: TGTGCCAGCAGTTTAGGAGGGGTCTGGAGGAACGAGCAGTACTTC; CDR3aa: CASSLGGVWRNEQYF
j_gene: TRBJ2-3; abundance: NA; d_gene: TRBD2; len: 16; v_gene: TRBV6-5; CDR3nt: TGTGCCAGCAGTTACGGGACTAGCGGGGGGGCAGATACGCAGTATTTT; CDR3aa: CASSYGTSGGADTQYF
j_gene: TRBJ2-1; abundance: NA; d_gene: NA; len: 15; v_gene: TRBV19; CDR3nt: TGTGCCAGTAGCAGGACTGGGGAATCCTACAATGAGCAGTTCTTC; CDR3aa: CASSRTGESYNEQFF
j_gene: TRBJ2-5; abundance: NA; d_gene: NA; len: 15; v_gene: TRBV6-5; CDR3nt: TGTGCCAGCAGTAGGGATCTCCAGGGGTGGGAGACCCAGTACTTC; CDR3aa: CASSRDLQGWETQYF